The present T cell receptor beta chain was sequenced within a study of T cells in Graves' hyperthyroidism and ophthalmopathy. J lost 4 bases, V lost 3 bases, and 9 bases had no gene match. This CDR3 spans 16 amino acids. In germline, CDR1 is DFQATT, CDR2 SNEGSKA (reference sequence). RNA transcripts provided the source from which TCR beta CDR3 regions were amplified. During a first-round RT-PCR of the TCR CDR3, the HTBI primer set was used. TCRdb recomputed calls from the multiplex PCR reads with MiXCR, one row per CDR3 protein. This sample has 640,000 or so distinct CDR3 sequences, with 12% to 15% found just once.

The sequenced sample was blood. The chain recombines TRBV20-1 with TRBJ2-1; 10 nucleotides match TRBD2. This clonotype originated in a woman under 30 with Graves' ophthalmopathy. The CDR3 protein is CSASIAGGRMYNEQFF. DNA of the CDR3: TGCAGTGCTAGTATAGCGGGAGGACGGATGTACAATGAGCAGTTCTTC.